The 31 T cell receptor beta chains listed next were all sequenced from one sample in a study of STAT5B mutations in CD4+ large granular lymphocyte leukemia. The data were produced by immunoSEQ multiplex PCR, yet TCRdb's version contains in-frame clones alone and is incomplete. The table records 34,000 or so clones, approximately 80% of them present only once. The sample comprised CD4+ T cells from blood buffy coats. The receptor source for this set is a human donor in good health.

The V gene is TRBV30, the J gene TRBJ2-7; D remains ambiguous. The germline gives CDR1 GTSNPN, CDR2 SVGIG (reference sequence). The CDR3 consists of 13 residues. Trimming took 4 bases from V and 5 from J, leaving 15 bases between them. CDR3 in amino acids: CAWNAQSTNEQYF. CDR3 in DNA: TGTGCCTGGAACGCCCAAAGCACGAACGAGCAGTACTTC.

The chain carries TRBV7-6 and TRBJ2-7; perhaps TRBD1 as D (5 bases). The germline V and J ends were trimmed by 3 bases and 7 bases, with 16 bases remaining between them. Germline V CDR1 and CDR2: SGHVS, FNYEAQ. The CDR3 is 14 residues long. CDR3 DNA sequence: TGTGCCAGCAGCTTGGACAACGGGCAGAAAGAGCAGTACTTC. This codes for CASSLDNGQKEQYF.

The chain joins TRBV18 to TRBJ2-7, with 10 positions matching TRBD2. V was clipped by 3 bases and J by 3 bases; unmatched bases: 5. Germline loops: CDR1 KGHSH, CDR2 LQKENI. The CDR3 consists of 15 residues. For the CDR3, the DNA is TGTGCCAGCTCACCCCGGACTAGCGGACACTACGAGCAGTACTTC. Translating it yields CASSPRTSGHYEQYF.

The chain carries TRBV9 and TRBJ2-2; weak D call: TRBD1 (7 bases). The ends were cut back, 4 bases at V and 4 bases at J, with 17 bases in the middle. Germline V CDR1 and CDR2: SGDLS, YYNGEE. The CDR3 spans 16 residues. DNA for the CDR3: TGTGCCAGCAGCTCCCAGGGGGGATCGGGCACCGGGGAGCTGTTTTTT. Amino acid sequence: CASSSQGGSGTGELFF.

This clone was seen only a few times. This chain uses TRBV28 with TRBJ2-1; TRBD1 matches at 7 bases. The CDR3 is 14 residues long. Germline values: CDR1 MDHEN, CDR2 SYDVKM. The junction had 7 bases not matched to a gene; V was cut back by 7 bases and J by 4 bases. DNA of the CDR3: TGTGCCAGCATCACCGGGACAGCTTACAATGAGCAGTTCTTC. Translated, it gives CASITGTAYNEQFF.

This chain's CDR3 is CASIIGLGNTIYF. DNA for the CDR3: TGTGCCAGCATTATCGGACTCGGAAACACCATATATTTT. This chain uses TRBV6-1 with TRBJ1-3; D is ambiguous. The CDR3 length is 13 residues. The germline gives CDR1 MNHNS, CDR2 SASEGT. Trimming stripped 7 bases from V and 4 bases from J, with 11 bases between.

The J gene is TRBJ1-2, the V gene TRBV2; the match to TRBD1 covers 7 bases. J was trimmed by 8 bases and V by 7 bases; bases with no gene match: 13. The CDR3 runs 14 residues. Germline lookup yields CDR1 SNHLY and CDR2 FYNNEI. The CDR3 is CASTPTGTMRGYTF. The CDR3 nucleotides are TGTGCCAGCACGCCGACAGGGACTATGCGGGGCTACACCTTC.

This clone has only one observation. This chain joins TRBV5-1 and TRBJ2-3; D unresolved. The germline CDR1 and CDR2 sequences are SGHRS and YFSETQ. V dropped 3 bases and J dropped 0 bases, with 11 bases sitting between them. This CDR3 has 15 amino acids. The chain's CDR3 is CASSSIPLSTDTQYF. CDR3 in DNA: TGCGCCAGCAGCTCAATTCCCCTCAGCACAGATACGCAGTATTTT.

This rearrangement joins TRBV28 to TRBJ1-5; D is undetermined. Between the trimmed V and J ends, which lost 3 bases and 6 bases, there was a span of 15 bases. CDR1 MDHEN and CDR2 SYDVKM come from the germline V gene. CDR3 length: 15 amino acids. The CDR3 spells CASSFPVGEAQPQHF. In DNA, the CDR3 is TGTGCCAGCAGTTTTCCCGTCGGGGAGGCTCAGCCCCAGCATTTT.

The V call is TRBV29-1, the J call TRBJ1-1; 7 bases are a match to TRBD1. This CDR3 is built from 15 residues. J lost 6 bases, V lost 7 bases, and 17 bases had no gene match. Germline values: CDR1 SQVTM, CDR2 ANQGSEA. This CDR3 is CSALRRNRGFPEAFF. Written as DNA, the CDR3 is TGCAGCGCCCTACGGAGGAACAGGGGCTTCCCTGAAGCTTTCTTT.

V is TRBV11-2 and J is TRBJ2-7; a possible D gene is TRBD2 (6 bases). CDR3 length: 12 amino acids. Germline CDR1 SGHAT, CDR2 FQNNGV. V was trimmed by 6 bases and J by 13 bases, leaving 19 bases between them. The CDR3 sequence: CASSQLAPLQYF. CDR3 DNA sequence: TGTGCCAGCAGTCAACTAGCACCCCTCCAATACTTC.

CDR3 DNA sequence: TGTGCCAGCAGTTCGTACGACAGGGGCCTTAACACTGAAGCTTTCTTT. Protein sequence: CASSSYDRGLNTEAFF. The chain recombines TRBV28 with TRBJ1-1; TRBD1 agrees at 8 bases. Trimming removed 4 bases from V and 2 bases from J; junction bases left unmatched: 9. CDR3 length equals 16 residues. Per the germline V gene, CDR1 is MDHEN and CDR2 is SYDVKM.

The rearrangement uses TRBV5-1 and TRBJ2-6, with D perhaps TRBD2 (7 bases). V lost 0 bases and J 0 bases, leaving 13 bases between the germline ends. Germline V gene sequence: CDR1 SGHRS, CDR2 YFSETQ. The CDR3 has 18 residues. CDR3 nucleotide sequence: TGCGCCAGCAGCTTGGCGAGAGGGGGGGGCTCTGGGGCCAACGTCCTGACTTTC. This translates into CASSLARGGGSGANVLTF. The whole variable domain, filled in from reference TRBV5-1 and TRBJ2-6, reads KAGVTQTPRYLIKTRGQQVTLSCSPISGHRSVSWYQQTPGQGLQFLFEYFSETQRNKGNFPGRFSGRQFSNSRSEMNVSTLELGDSALYLCASSLARGGGSGANVLTFGAGSRLTVL.

This CDR3 reads CASSLTVQAARKEKLFF. CDR3 in DNA: TGTGCCAGCAGTCTCACCGTCCAGGCAGCGAGAAAGGAAAAACTGTTTTTT. The chain carries TRBV27 and TRBJ1-4, with D unresolved. Per germline, CDR1 MNHEY and CDR2 SMNVEV (reference sequence). The CDR3 extends over 17 amino acids. V dropped 5 bases and J dropped 8 bases, with 24 bases sitting between them. Full variable domain (missing parts from reference TRBV27 and TRBJ1-4): EAQVTQNPRYLITVTGKKLTVTCSQNMNHEYMSWYRQDPGLGLRQIYYSMNVEVTDKGDVPEGYKVSRKEKRNFPLILESPSPNQTSLYFCASSLTVQAARKEKLFFGSGTQLSVL.

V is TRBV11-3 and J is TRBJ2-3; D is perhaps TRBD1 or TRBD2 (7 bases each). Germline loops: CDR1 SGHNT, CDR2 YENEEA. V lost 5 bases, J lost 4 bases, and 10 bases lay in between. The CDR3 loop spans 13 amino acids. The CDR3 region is CASSQGGADTQYF. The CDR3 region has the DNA TGTGCCAGCAGCCAGGGGGGGGCAGATACGCAGTATTTT.

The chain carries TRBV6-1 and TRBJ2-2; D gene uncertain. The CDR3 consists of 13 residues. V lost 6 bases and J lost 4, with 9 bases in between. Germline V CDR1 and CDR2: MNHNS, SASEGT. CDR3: CASRVLTTGELFF. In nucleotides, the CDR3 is TGTGCCAGCAGGGTACTTACCACCGGGGAGCTGTTTTTT.

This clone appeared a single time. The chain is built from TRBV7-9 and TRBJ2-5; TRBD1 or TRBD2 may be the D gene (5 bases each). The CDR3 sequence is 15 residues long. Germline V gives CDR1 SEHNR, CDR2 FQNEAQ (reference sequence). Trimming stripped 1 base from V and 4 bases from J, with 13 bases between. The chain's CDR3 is CASSLGGNAGETQYF. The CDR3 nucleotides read TGTGCCAGCAGCTTAGGGGGGAATGCGGGAGAGACCCAGTACTTC.

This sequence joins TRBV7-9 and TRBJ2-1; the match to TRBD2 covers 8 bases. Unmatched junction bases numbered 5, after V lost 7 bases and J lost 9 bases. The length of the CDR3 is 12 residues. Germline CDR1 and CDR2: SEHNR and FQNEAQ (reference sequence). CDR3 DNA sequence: TGTGCCAGCACCCCCGGACTAGCTGAGCAGTTCTTC. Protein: CASTPGLAEQFF.

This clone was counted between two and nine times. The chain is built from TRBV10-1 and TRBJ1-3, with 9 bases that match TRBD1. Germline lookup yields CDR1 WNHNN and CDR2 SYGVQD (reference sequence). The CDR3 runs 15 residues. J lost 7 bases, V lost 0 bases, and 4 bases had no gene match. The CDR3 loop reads CASSESDRGLNTIYF. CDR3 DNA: TGCGCCAGCAGTGAGTCGGACAGGGGTCTCAACACCATATATTTT.

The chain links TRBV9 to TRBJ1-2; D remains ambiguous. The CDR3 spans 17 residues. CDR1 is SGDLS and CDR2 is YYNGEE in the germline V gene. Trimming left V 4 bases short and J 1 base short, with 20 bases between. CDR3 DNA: TGTGCCAGCAGCCCAGACGAGCAGCATAGTTATAACTATGGCTACACCTTC. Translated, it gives CASSPDEQHSYNYGYTF.

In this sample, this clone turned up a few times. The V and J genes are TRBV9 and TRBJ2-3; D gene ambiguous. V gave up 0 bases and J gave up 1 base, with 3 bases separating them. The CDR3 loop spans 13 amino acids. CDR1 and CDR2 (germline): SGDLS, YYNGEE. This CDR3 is CASSVDGTDTQYF. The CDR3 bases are TGTGCCAGCAGCGTAGACGGCACAGATACGCAGTATTTT.

The CDR3 reads CSVEVVGSGANVLTF. The CDR3 bases are TGCAGCGTTGAAGTCGTGGGCTCTGGGGCCAACGTCCTGACTTTC. The rearrangement links TRBV29-1 to TRBJ2-6; D is uncertain. The CDR3 runs 15 residues. Between the trimmed V and J ends, which lost 1 base and 0 bases, there was a span of 7 bases. CDR1 and CDR2 from the germline V gene are SQVTM and ANQGSEA.

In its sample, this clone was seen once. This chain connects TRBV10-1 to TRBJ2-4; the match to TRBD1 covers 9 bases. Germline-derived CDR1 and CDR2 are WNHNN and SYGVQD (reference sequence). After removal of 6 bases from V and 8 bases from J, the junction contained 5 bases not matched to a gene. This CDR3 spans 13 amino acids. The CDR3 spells CASSAGQGDIQYF. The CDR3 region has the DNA TGCGCCAGCAGCGCGGGACAGGGCGACATTCAGTACTTC.

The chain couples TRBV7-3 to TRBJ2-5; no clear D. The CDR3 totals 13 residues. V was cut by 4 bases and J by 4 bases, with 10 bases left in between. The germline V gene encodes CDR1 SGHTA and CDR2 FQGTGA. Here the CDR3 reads CASSSAPGETQYF. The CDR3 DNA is TGTGCCAGCAGCTCGGCGCCTGGAGAGACCCAGTACTTC.

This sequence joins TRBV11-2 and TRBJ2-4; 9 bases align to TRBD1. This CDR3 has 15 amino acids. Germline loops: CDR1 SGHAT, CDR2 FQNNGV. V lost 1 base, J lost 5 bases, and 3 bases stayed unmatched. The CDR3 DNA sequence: TGTGCCAGCAGCTTAGTTCGACAGGGGGAAAACATTCAGTACTTC. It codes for CASSLVRQGENIQYF. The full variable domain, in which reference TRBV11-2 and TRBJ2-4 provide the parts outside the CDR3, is EAGVAQSPRYKIIEKRQSVAFWCNPISGHATLYWYQQILGQGPKLLIQFQNNGVVDDSQLPKDRFSAERLKGVDSTLKIQPAKLEDSAVYLCASSLVRQGENIQYFGAGTRLSVL.

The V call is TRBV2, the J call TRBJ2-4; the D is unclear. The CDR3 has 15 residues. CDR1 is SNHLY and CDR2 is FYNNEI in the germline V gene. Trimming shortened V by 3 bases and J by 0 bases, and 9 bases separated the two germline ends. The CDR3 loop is CASSEVAAAKNIQYF. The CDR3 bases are TGTGCCAGCAGTGAGGTGGCAGCAGCCAAAAACATTCAGTACTTC.

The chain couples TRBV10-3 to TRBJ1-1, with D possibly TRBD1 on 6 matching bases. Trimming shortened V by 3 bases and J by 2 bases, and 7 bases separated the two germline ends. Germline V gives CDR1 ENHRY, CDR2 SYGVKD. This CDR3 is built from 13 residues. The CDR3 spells CAISEGGNTEAFF. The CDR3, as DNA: TGTGCCATCAGTGAAGGGGGTAACACTGAAGCTTTCTTT.

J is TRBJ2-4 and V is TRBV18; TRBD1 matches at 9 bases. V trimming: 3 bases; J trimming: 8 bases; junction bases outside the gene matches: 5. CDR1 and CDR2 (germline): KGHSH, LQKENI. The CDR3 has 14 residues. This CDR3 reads CASSPTGGGDIQYF. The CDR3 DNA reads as TGTGCCAGCTCACCGACAGGGGGGGGAGACATTCAGTACTTC.

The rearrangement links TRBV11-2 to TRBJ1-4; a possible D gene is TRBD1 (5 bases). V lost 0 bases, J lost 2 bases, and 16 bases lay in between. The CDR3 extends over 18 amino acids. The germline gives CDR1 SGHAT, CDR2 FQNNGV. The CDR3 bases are TGTGCCAGCAGCTTAGATCGATCGTGGGGGGGGACTAATGAAAAACTGTTTTTT. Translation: CASSLDRSWGGTNEKLFF.

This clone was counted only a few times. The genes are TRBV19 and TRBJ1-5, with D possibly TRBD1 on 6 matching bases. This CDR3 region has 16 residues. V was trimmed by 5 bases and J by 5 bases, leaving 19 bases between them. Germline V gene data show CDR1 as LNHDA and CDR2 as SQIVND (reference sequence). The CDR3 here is CASSLVRGLGDQPQHF. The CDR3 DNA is TGTGCCAGTAGTCTGGTTCGGGGGCTTGGCGATCAGCCCCAGCATTTT.

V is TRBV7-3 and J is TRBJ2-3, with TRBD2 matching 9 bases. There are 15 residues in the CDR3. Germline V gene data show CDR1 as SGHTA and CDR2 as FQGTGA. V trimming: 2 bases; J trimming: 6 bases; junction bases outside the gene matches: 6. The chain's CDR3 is CASSLVAGEWDTQYF. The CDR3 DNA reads TGTGCCAGCAGCTTAGTAGCGGGAGAATGGGATACGCAGTATTTT.